This T cell receptor (beta chain) was retrieved from a study of T cell repertoires in cytomegalovirus infection. Study-wide background: It can be stated that public TCR beta signatures indicated CMV infection as well as a matching HLA type.

This clonotype was counted many times. As yet, its antigen is unknown. The CDR3 covers 14 residues. Looked up from germline, CDR1 is MNHEY and CDR2 is SVGAGI. Trimming at V came to 6 bases and at J to 7 bases, leaving 6 bases not matched to a gene. The study, taken as a whole, reports: Clonotypes of TCR beta that were HLA-C-restricted and CMV-specific dominated the ex vivo response.

TCRdb analysed the reads with MiXCR anew, one entry per CDR3 protein. Of roughly 100,000 distinct CDR3 sequences in the sample, 16% were seen once. The material sequenced was PBMCs. This rearrangement joins TRBV6-5 to TRBJ2-1, with 10 bases lining up with TRBD2. The source is a human donor in good health (CMV status not recorded). Some clones in this sample may be carry-over from other donors' samples. The CDR3 protein is CASSSSGGANEQFF. CDR3 bases: TGTGCCAGCAGCTCCAGCGGGGGGGCGAATGAGCAGTTCTTC.